The rows below give T cell receptor beta chains drawn from one sample of a study of shared T cell receptors in the human thymus. Produced via immunoSEQ multiplex PCR; TCRdb's table is partial and in-frame only. This sample has roughly 410,000 clones, with 95% found just once. Sequencing was performed on thymocytes. The source is a human donor. CDR3s include the opening cysteine and the closing phenylalanine or tryptophan. A D gene is named only where the DNA matches it firmly. Rows give clone size only sometimes, using once, few, many, or a class for an expanded clone.

clone size,V gene,D gene,J gene,CDR3 protein,CDR3 DNA
-,TRBV27,TRBD2,TRBJ2-2,CASSSRTSGRANTGELFF,TGTGCCAGCAGCTCCCGGACTAGCGGGAGGGCGAACACCGGGGAGCTGTTTTTT
few,TRBV5-6,-,TRBJ2-1,CASSFHDNEQFF,TGTGCCAGCAGCTTTCACGACAATGAGCAGTTCTTC
-,TRBV5-4,-,TRBJ2-7,CASSTESYEQYF,TGTGCCAGCAGTACGGAATCCTACGAGCAGTACTTC
-,TRBV27,-,TRBJ2-2,CASSNRVSGELFF,TGTGCCAGCAGTAACAGGGTGTCCGGGGAGCTGTTTTTT
-,TRBV27,TRBD2,TRBJ2-1,CASSYLPPTSGNSNEQFF,TGTGCCAGCAGCTACTTACCCCCTACTAGCGGAAATTCCAATGAGCAGTTCTTC
-,TRBV5-1,TRBD1,TRBJ1-1,CASSAGQGKMNTEAFF,TGCGCCAGCAGCGCGGGACAGGGGAAAATGAACACTGAAGCTTTCTTT
-,TRBV28,-,TRBJ2-7,CATAGRGPYEQYF,TGTGCTACTGCCGGCAGGGGACCCTACGAGCAGTACTTC
-,TRBV7-9,-,TRBJ2-6,CASSFRASGANVLTF,TGTGCCAGCAGCTTTAGGGCCTCTGGGGCCAACGTCCTGACTTTC
-,TRBV9,-,TRBJ2-7,CASSPGEGFSYEQYF,TGTGCCAGCAGCCCTGGGGAAGGGTTTAGCTACGAGCAGTACTTC
-,TRBV19,-,TRBJ1-4,CASGPGRTNEKLFF,TGTGCCAGTGGGCCGGGACGGACTAATGAAAAACTGTTTTTT
-,TRBV10-3,-,TRBJ1-5,CAISDGYSNQPQHF,TGTGCCATCAGTGACGGGTATAGCAATCAGCCCCAGCATTTT
-,TRBV15,-,TRBJ1-2,CATSRVPRGGYTF,TGTGCCACCAGCAGAGTGCCGCGGGGAGGCTACACCTTC
-,TRBV5-6,-,TRBJ2-3,CASSLQGTDTQYF,TGTGCCAGCAGCTTGCAGGGCACAGATACGCAGTATTTT
-,TRBV4-1,TRBD1,TRBJ1-1,CASSQLTGAPDAFF,TGCGCCAGCAGCCAGCTAACAGGGGCCCCGGACGCTTTCTTT
-,TRBV7-9,-,TRBJ2-7,CASSFETRMNEQYF,TGTGCCAGCAGCTTTGAGACCAGAATGAACGAGCAGTACTTC
-,TRBV9,-,TRBJ1-2,CASSVVDPLTHYYGYTF,TGTGCCAGCAGCGTTGTTGACCCTCTGACCCACTACTATGGCTACACCTTC
-,TRBV29-1,-,TRBJ1-3,CSVEDRHSGNTIYF,TGCAGCGTTGAAGACAGGCACTCTGGAAACACCATATATTTT
-,TRBV14,TRBD2,TRBJ2-1,CASSQVGLAGGPYEQFF,TGTGCCAGCAGCCAAGTTGGACTAGCGGGAGGGCCGTATGAGCAGTTCTTC
-,TRBV30,-,TRBJ1-1,CAWSQGSTEAFF,TGTGCCTGGAGTCAGGGGAGCACTGAAGCTTTCTTT
-,TRBV28,-,TRBJ2-2,CASRPGLSNTGELFF,TGTGCCAGCAGACCTGGCCTGAGCAACACCGGGGAGCTGTTTTTT
-,TRBV15,-,TRBJ1-2,CATSRYRRENGYTF,TGTGCCACCAGCAGATACCGCAGGGAGAATGGCTACACCTTC
-,TRBV7-9,-,TRBJ1-1,CASSLGPRGAFF,TGTGCCAGCAGCTTAGGTCCGCGGGGGGCTTTCTTT
-,TRBV6-5,-,TRBJ2-7,CASSRGGEQYF,TGTGCCAGCAGTCGAGGGGGGGAGCAGTACTTC
-,TRBV2,-,TRBJ2-7,CASKGRFSYEQYF,TGTGCCAGCAAAGGGAGGTTCTCCTACGAGCAGTACTTC
once,TRBV15,-,TRBJ1-5,CAVTQEEIYSNQPQHF,TGTGCTGTTACGCAGGAGGAAATCTATAGCAATCAGCCCCAGCATTTT
-,TRBV9,-,TRBJ2-2,CASSVEGFAGELFF,TGTGCCAGCAGCGTAGAGGGTTTCGCCGGGGAGCTGTTTTTT
-,TRBV7-6,TRBD1,TRBJ2-5,CASSLESAGGQETQYF,TGTGCCAGCAGCTTAGAGTCGGCAGGGGGCCAAGAGACCCAGTACTTC
-,TRBV13,TRBD2,TRBJ2-5,CASSFDGRAGETQYF,TGTGCCAGCAGCTTTGACGGGAGGGCGGGGGAGACCCAGTACTTC
once,TRBV29-1,-,TRBJ1-4,CSVQREVSEKLFF,TGCAGCGTTCAGCGGGAAGTGAGTGAAAAACTGTTTTTT